The rows below give T cell receptor beta chains drawn from one sample of a study of blood T cell repertoires in COVID-19. Sequencing was performed with immunoSEQ multiplex PCR; in TCRdb, only in-frame clones are kept and a portion is missing. Seen here are about 420,000 clones, 85% to 90% observed once, and the top ten hold 0.75% to 0.85%. The sequenced sample consisted of peripheral blood. Receptor source: a man younger than 35 with COVID-19, enrolled during active disease. Both conserved end residues are part of each CDR3. A D gene is named only where the DNA matches it firmly. Clone size is shown for a subset of rows, as once, few, many or a class of expanded clone.

cdr3_nt | cdr3_aa | j_call | v_call | clone_size | d_call
TGTGCCAGCAGTCCCCCGGGACAGGGGAGTGGGACCCAGTACTTC | CASSPPGQGSGTQYF | TRBJ2-5 | TRBV6-5 | NA | TRBD1
TGTGCCAGCAGCTTGGGGACTCCTGCCTACGAGCAGTACTTC | CASSLGTPAYEQYF | TRBJ2-7 | TRBV5-6 | NA | NA
TGTGCCAGCAATCTGGACAGGGTGGATGGCTACACCTTC | CASNLDRVDGYTF | TRBJ1-2 | TRBV6-5 | NA | TRBD1
TGTGCCAGCAGCTTAGAAAGCTCCTCTACCGGGGAGCTGTTTTTT | CASSLESSSTGELFF | TRBJ2-2 | TRBV11-3 | NA | NA
TGCGCCAGCAGCAGCTCAGCGGGAGGGTCCTACGAGCAGTACTTC | CASSSSAGGSYEQYF | TRBJ2-7 | TRBV5-1 | NA | TRBD2
TGTGCCTGGGGGAAGGCGGGAGGGCCTGGGGACTCCGAGCAGTACTTC | CAWGKAGGPGDSEQYF | TRBJ2-7 | TRBV30 | NA | TRBD2
TGTGCCAGCAGCCCCCCCTTGACTAGCCACTCCTACAATGAGCAGTTCTTC | CASSPPLTSHSYNEQFF | TRBJ2-1 | TRBV9 | NA | TRBD2
TGTGCCAGCAGCCGGTCGGGGAACACTGAAGCTTTCTTT | CASSRSGNTEAFF | TRBJ1-1 | TRBV7-9 | NA | NA
TGTGCCAGCAGCAACTGGGACTCCTCCTACAATGAGCAGTTCTTC | CASSNWDSSYNEQFF | TRBJ2-1 | TRBV7-9 | NA | NA
TGCAGCGTTGCAAGCGGCCAAGAGACCCAGTACTTC | CSVASGQETQYF | TRBJ2-5 | TRBV29-1 | NA | NA
TGTGCCAGCAAATGGGCTGAAGGTAGCGGGAGTCACGAGCAGTACTTC | CASKWAEGSGSHEQYF | TRBJ2-7 | TRBV2 | NA | TRBD2
TGTGCCAGTAGTAGGGAGGGGGGTGAGACCCAGTACTTC | CASSREGGETQYF | TRBJ2-5 | TRBV19 | once | NA
TGTGCCAGCAGCTTGGCTCGCGGAGGTGGAAACACCATATATTTT | CASSLARGGGNTIYF | TRBJ1-3 | TRBV5-6 | NA | NA
TGTGCCACCAGTCGGTCTCAGGAACACTACGAGCAGTACTTC | CATSRSQEHYEQYF | TRBJ2-7 | TRBV24-1 | NA | NA
TGTGCCAGCAACCGGGACATATCAGGAAACACCATATATTTT | CASNRDISGNTIYF | TRBJ1-3 | TRBV2 | NA | NA
TGTGCCAGCAGGTCGACAGGGTTTGGAAACACCATATATTTT | CASRSTGFGNTIYF | TRBJ1-3 | TRBV2 | NA | TRBD1
TGTGCCAGCAGCCGCGTGACAGGTTTCAATTCACCCCTCCACTTT | CASSRVTGFNSPLHF | TRBJ1-6 | TRBV3-1/TRBV3-2 | NA | NA
TGCGCCAGCAGCCAAGCCTTAGGATTCGACAGAAATAATTCACCCCTCCACTTT | CASSQALGFDRNNSPLHF | TRBJ1-6 | TRBV4-1 | NA | NA
TGTGCCAGCAGTGAACCAACTAGCGGGTACAATTCCTACGAGCAGTACTTC | CASSEPTSGYNSYEQYF | TRBJ2-7 | TRBV25-1 | NA | TRBD2
TGTGCCAGCAGTTACCGGCGACTAGCGGTCACAGATACGCAGTATTTT | CASSYRRLAVTDTQYF | TRBJ2-3 | TRBV14 | NA | TRBD2
TGTGCCAGCAGCTCAACGGGGCAGGGGAGTTCCGGGGAGCTGTTTTTT | CASSSTGQGSSGELFF | TRBJ2-2 | TRBV7-6 | NA | NA
TGTGCCAGCAGCCCTTTGGGGTGGAGGGACAGTAGCTCTGGAAACACCATATATTTT | CASSPLGWRDSSSGNTIYF | TRBJ1-3 | TRBV5-5 | NA | TRBD1
TGTGCCAGCAGCCCGGGGACAGGGGGTGGCACAGATACGCAGTATTTT | CASSPGTGGGTDTQYF | TRBJ2-3 | TRBV5-4 | once | TRBD1
TGTGCCAGCAGCTTAGACAAATCCTACGAGCAGTACTTC | CASSLDKSYEQYF | TRBJ2-7 | TRBV7-3 | NA | NA
TGTGCCAGCAGTTTAAAGGTGTCGGACATCTTGCCCTACGAGCAGTACTTC | CASSLKVSDILPYEQYF | TRBJ2-7 | TRBV27 | NA | NA
TGTGCCAGCAGCTTCAGGGGGCGGGGTGAAGCTTTCTTT | CASSFRGRGEAFF | TRBJ1-1 | TRBV11-2 | NA | TRBD1
TGTGCCAGCAGTCTTACTAGCGACTCCCACGGAGATACGCAGTATTTT | CASSLTSDSHGDTQYF | TRBJ2-3 | TRBV4-2 | NA | TRBD2
TGCGCCAGCAGCTTTACAGGGGGAGATACGCAGTATTTT | CASSFTGGDTQYF | TRBJ2-3 | TRBV5-1 | NA | TRBD1
TGTGCCAGCAGCTCCAGGGGGAACACCGGGGAGCTGTTTTTT | CASSSRGNTGELFF | TRBJ2-2 | TRBV11-2 | NA | NA
TGTGCCAGCAGTTACATCCTCCGTGAAAGGACTAGCGTTGGTGAGCAGTACTTC | CASSYILRERTSVGEQYF | TRBJ2-7 | TRBV6-2/TRBV6-3 | NA | TRBD2
TGTGCCAGCAGCGGGGGGGGACTACTCTACGAGCAGTACTTC | CASSGGGLLYEQYF | TRBJ2-7 | TRBV5-4 | NA | TRBD2
TGTGCCAGCAGCGACAACACCGCTAACTATGGCTACACCTTC | CASSDNTANYGYTF | TRBJ1-2 | TRBV5-5 | NA | NA
TGCGCCAGCAGCCAAACCGGGACTAGCTCCCCCGGGGAGCTGTTTTTT | CASSQTGTSSPGELFF | TRBJ2-2 | TRBV5-1 | few | TRBD2
TGTGCCAGCAGTGAAGGTGGGGCAGGACACTATGGCTACACCTTC | CASSEGGAGHYGYTF | TRBJ1-2 | TRBV6-1 | few | NA
TGCGCCAGCAGTGAGCAAGGGGGAGAGACCCAGTACTTC | CASSEQGGETQYF | TRBJ2-5 | TRBV10-2 | NA | NA
TGTGCCAGCAGCCTAGGGCCCGGAGGGGCTGGAAACACCATATATTTT | CASSLGPGGAGNTIYF | TRBJ1-3 | TRBV9 | NA | NA
TGTGCCAGCCAGGGACGGGGGGCGAACACCGGGGAGCTGTTTTTT | CASQGRGANTGELFF | TRBJ2-2 | TRBV2 | NA | TRBD2
TGTGCCAGTAATGATCCGGGACAGGGGAGCTATGGCTACACCTTC | CASNDPGQGSYGYTF | TRBJ1-2 | TRBV19 | NA | TRBD1
TGCGCCAGCAGCTTGCGGGAGCGGGGCACTGAAGCTTTCTTT | CASSLRERGTEAFF | TRBJ1-1 | TRBV5-1 | NA | NA
TGTGCCAGCAGCTTAGCCAGGGGAAGAGAGTACAATGAGCAGTTCTTC | CASSLARGREYNEQFF | TRBJ2-1 | TRBV7-8 | NA | NA
TGTGCCACCTCCGGGGACAGGGGCAACGAAGATGAAAAACTGTTTTTT | CATSGDRGNEDEKLFF | TRBJ1-4 | TRBV24-1 | NA | TRBD1
TGTGCCAGCAGCCCTAGCGGGGCGGCAGATACGCAGTATTTT | CASSPSGAADTQYF | TRBJ2-3 | TRBV11-1 | NA | TRBD2
TGTGCCAGCACCCGGGGGTTCGGTGCTTTGGGGAACATTCAGTACTTC | CASTRGFGALGNIQYF | TRBJ2-4 | TRBV9 | NA | NA